Below are 13 T cell receptor beta chains sequenced from a single sample in a study of blood T cell repertoires in COVID-19. Using immunoSEQ multiplex PCR, the repertoire was profiled, and TCRdb retains in-frame clones only, with some absent. Among around 250,000 clones listed, roughly 88% were seen once. Sequences were obtained from PBMCs or T cells enriched from blood (not recorded which). These receptors originate from a woman in her 40s who had been exposed to COVID-19.

The rearrangement joins TRBV29-1 to TRBJ1-5; 8 nucleotides align to TRBD1. Losses at the gene ends were 4 bases for V and 3 bases for J; bases not matched to a gene: 8. Germline assignment: CDR1 SQVTM and CDR2 ANQGSEA. This CDR3 is built from 15 residues. DNA of the CDR3: TGCAGCGTTGCTTGGGGGACAGGCATCAATCAGCCCCAGCATTTT. Its translation is CSVAWGTGINQPQHF.

The chain is built from TRBV19 and TRBJ1-2; no reliable D call. Germline values: CDR1 LNHDA, CDR2 SQIVND (reference sequence). The V and J ends lost 8 bases and 7 bases respectively, with 17 bases between them. The CDR3 length is 13 residues. The CDR3, as DNA: TGTGCCAGTGCCAACCCCCCCGCCGGTGGCTACACCTTC. Translated: CASANPPAGGYTF.

V is TRBV30 and J is TRBJ1-5; D remains ambiguous. Deletions cut 0 bases from V and 1 base from J, with 7 bases between. Germline loops: CDR1 GTSNPN, CDR2 SVGIG (reference sequence). The CDR3 is 14 amino acids. CDR3 loop: CAWSVGRSNQPQHF. In nucleotides, the CDR3 is TGTGCCTGGAGTGTAGGCAGGAGCAATCAGCCCCAGCATTTT.

The chain has TRBV28 and TRBJ1-5; D call uncertain. V was clipped by 3 bases and J by 0 bases, with 9 bases between them. The CDR3 has 15 residues. Germline lookup yields CDR1 MDHEN and CDR2 SYDVKM. For the CDR3, the DNA is TGTGCCAGCAGTTTCGTTGAGTATAGCAATCAGCCCCAGCATTTT. Residues: CASSFVEYSNQPQHF.

On this clone: One junction end disagrees with the germline gene, perhaps due to a read error. The V call is TRBV7-2, the J call TRBJ2-2, with D unclear. Germline V CDR1 and CDR2: SGHTA, FQGNSA. This CDR3 has 13 residues. This CDR3 is CAGSLPSTGELFF. CDR3 coding DNA: TGTGCCGGCAGCTTACCTTCGACAGGGGAGCTGTTTTTT.

In its sample, this clone was seen a few times. Other DNA sequences in this sample translate to the same CDR3. The gene calls are TRBV30 and TRBJ1-6, with D possibly being TRBD1 (6 bases). The V end was cut by 4 bases, the J end by 6 bases, with 10 bases between. The CDR3 has 13 residues. Germline assignment: CDR1 GTSNPN and CDR2 SVGIG (reference sequence). As DNA, the CDR3 is TGTGCCTGGACGACAGGCACTAATTCACCCCTCCACTTT. Encoded protein: CAWTTGTNSPLHF. The variable domain in full, completed from reference TRBV30 and TRBJ1-6, reads SQTIHQWPATLVQPVGSPLSLECTVEGTSNPNLYWYRQAAGRGLQLLFYSVGIGQISSEVPQNLSASRPQDRQFILSSKKLLLSDSGFYLCAWTTGTNSPLHFGNGTRLTVT.

The V and J genes are TRBV5-1 and TRBJ1-5; TRBD1 is a possible D gene (5 bases). Germline CDR1 is SGHRS and CDR2 is YFSETQ. The CDR3 has 18 amino acids. V dropped 0 bases and J dropped 0 bases, with 16 bases sitting between them. The CDR3 protein is CASSLGGQGAYSNQPQHF. The CDR3 DNA reads as TGCGCCAGCAGCTTGGGTGGGCAGGGCGCCTATAGCAATCAGCCCCAGCATTTT. Combining the CDR3 with reference TRBV5-1 and TRBJ1-5 gives the whole variable domain KAGVTQTPRYLIKTRGQQVTLSCSPISGHRSVSWYQQTPGQGLQFLFEYFSETQRNKGNFPGRFSGRQFSNSRSEMNVSTLELGDSALYLCASSLGGQGAYSNQPQHFGDGTRLSIL.

This sequence joins TRBV24-1 and TRBJ1-1; D might be TRBD1 (6 bases). The CDR3 consists of 15 residues. Trimming stripped 4 bases from V and 5 bases from J, with 16 bases between. The germline V gene encodes CDR1 KGHDR and CDR2 SFDVKD. CDR3 sequence reads: CATSDYWTVWTEAFF. In DNA form, the CDR3 reads TGTGCCACCAGTGACTATTGGACAGTGTGGACTGAAGCTTTCTTT.

CDR3 in DNA: TGTGCCAGTAGTAAACAGGGGGCAACTAATGAAAAACTGTTTTTT. This translates into CASSKQGATNEKLFF. The chain uses TRBV19 and TRBJ1-4; 8 positions agree with TRBD1. The CDR3 runs to 15 residues. J gave up 0 bases and V 4 bases, and 1 base lay outside the gene matches. The germline V gene encodes CDR1 LNHDA and CDR2 SQIVND (reference sequence).

This chain links TRBV18 with TRBJ1-6; D is unresolved. The CDR3 loop spans 13 amino acids. Germline values: CDR1 KGHSH, CDR2 LQKENI. Trimming removed 5 bases from V and 11 bases from J, with 13 bases in between. CDR3 protein: CASSSLLSAPLHF. CDR3 nucleotides: TGTGCCAGCTCATCGCTGCTCTCGGCACCCCTCCACTTT.

The chain uses TRBV23-1 and TRBJ2-6; possible D gene TRBD1, 7 bases. TRBV23-1 is marked as an open reading frame, function uncertain. V was clipped by 0 bases and J by 1 base, with 22 bases between them. The CDR3 length is 21 residues. The CDR3 region has the DNA TGCGCCAGCAGTCAATCGCGGGACAGCAGGCGGATTGGGTCTGGGGCCAACGTCCTGACTTTC. Its translation: CASSQSRDSRRIGSGANVLTF.

This clone showed up just a few times. The chain has TRBV7-6 and TRBJ1-5, with D maybe TRBD1 (6 bases). This CDR3 has 17 residues. CDR1 and CDR2 (germline): SGHVS, FNYEAQ. V was shortened by 5 bases and J by 4 bases, with 21 bases between the two germline ends. In DNA form, the CDR3 reads TGTGCCAGCAGCCCAAAGCCTCCGGGACAACGAAATCAGCCCCAGCATTTT. This translates into CASSPKPPGQRNQPQHF.

The V and J genes are TRBV28 and TRBJ1-3; maybe TRBD1 (5 bases). Germline-derived CDR1 and CDR2 are MDHEN and SYDVKM. CDR3 length: 13 amino acids. V was shortened by 6 bases and J by 6 bases, with 12 bases between the two germline ends. As DNA, the CDR3 is TGTGCCAGCAGGTCGGGAGGGGAAAACACCATATATTTT. The encoded protein is CASRSGGENTIYF.